Only one count was recorded for the clone carrying this TCR beta chain. The CDR3 is made up of 15 amino acids. Germline loops: CDR1 MNHEY, CDR2 SVGAGI. With V trimmed by 6 bases and J by 4 bases, 6 bases remained unmatched. The PCR ran on 60 Vbeta and 13 Jbeta primers. The protocol was immunoSEQ multiplex PCR, while the TCRdb copy is restricted to in-frame clones and leaves out a portion. The sample carries under 55,000 clones, around two thirds recorded once. These data are taken from a study of cytomegalovirus exposure and HLA in healthy donors. The chain combines TRBV6-5 with TRBJ1-2; 12 bases align to TRBD1. The sample consisted of PBMCs. This receptor was identified in a woman in her thirties in good health and CMV-seronegative. The CDR3: CASSPAGQGAYGYTF. DNA for the CDR3: TGTGCCAGCAGCCCCGCGGGACAGGGGGCCTATGGCTACACCTTC.